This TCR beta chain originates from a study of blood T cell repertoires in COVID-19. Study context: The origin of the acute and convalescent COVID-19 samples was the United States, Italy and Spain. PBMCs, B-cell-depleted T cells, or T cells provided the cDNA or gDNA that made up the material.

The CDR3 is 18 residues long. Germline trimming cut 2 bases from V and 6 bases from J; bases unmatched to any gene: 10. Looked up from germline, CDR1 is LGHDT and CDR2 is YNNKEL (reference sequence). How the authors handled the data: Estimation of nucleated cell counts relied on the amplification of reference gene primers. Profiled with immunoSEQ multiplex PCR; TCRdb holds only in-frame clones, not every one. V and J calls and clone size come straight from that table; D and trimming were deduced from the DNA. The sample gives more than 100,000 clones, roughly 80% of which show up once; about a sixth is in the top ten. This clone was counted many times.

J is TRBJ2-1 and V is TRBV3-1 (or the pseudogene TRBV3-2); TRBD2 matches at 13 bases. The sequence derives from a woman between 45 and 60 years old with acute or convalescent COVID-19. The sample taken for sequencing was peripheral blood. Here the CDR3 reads CASSQQLAGGPPLNEQFF. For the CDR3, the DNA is TGTGCCAGCAGCCAACAACTAGCGGGGGGGCCCCCTCTCAATGAGCAGTTCTTC.